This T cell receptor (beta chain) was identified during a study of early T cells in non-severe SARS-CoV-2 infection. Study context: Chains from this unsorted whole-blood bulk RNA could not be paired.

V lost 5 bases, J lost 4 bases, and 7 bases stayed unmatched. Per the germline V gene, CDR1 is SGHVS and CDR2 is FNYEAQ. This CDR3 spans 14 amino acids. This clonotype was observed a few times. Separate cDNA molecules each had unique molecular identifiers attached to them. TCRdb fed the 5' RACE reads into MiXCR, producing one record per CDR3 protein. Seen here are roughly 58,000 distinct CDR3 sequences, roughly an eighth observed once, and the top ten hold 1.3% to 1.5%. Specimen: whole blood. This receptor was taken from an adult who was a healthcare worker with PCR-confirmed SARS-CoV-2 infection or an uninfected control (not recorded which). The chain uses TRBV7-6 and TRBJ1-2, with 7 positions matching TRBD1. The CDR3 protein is CASSPTGSGYGYTF. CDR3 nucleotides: TGTGCCAGCAGCCCGACAGGGTCTGGCTATGGCTACACCTTC.